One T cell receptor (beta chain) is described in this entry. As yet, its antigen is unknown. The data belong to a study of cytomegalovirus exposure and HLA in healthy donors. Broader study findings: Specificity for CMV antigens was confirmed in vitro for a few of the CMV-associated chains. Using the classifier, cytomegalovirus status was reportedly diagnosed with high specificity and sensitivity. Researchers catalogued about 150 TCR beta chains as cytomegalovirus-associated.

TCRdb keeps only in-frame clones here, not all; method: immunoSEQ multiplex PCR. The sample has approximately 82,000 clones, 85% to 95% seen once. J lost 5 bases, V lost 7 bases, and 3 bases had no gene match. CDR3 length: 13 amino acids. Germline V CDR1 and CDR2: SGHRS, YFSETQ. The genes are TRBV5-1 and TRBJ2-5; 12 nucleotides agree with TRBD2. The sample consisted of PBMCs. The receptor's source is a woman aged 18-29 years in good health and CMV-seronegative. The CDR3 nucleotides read TGCGCCAGCTGGACTAGCGGGAAGGAGACCCAGTACTTC. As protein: CASWTSGKETQYF.